These 23 T cell receptor beta chains originate from one sample sequenced in a study of T cell responses to AZD1222 COVID-19 vaccine. The repertoire was sequenced with immunoSEQ multiplex PCR; TCRdb's copy has only in-frame clones and lacks some. Of under 150,000 clones in the sample, over 85% were seen once. This sample comprised peripheral blood, obtained on day 0 of AZD1222 vaccination. Every receptor here comes from an adult in good health.

The chain is built from TRBV18 and TRBJ2-3; weak D call: TRBD2 (5 bases). CDR3 length: 16 amino acids. V gave up 5 bases and J gave up 5 bases, with 20 bases separating them. The germline V gene encodes CDR1 KGHSH and CDR2 LQKENI. CDR3 in amino acids: CASSSTPPLGGDTQYF. CDR3 in DNA: TGTGCCAGCTCATCCACCCCCCCTTTAGGAGGAGATACGCAGTATTTT.

The gene calls are TRBV18 and TRBJ2-3; TRBD2 aligns across 10 bases. The trim removed 0 bases at V and 0 bases at J, leaving 12 bases unmatched. This CDR3 has 20 amino acids. CDR1 and CDR2 from the germline V gene are KGHSH and LQKENI. The chain's CDR3 is CASSPPTGLAGATSTDTQYF. CDR3 in DNA: TGTGCCAGCTCACCACCGACGGGGCTAGCGGGGGCTACTAGCACAGATACGCAGTATTTT.

The chain combines TRBV4-1 with TRBJ1-2; D remains unclear. The CDR3 consists of 15 residues. The V end was cut by 0 bases, the J end by 8 bases, with 16 bases between. The germline V gene encodes CDR1 MGHRA and CDR2 YSYEKL. The CDR3 nucleotides read TGCGCCAGCAGCCAAGAGGCCACACACCCGGGCGGCTACACCTTC. Its translation: CASSQEATHPGGYTF.

The chain joins TRBV6-5 to TRBJ2-5; D might be TRBD1 (5 bases). The CDR3 is 12 residues long. Looked up from germline, CDR1 is MNHEY and CDR2 is SVGAGI. The germline V and J ends were trimmed by 5 bases and 5 bases, with 9 bases remaining between them. In DNA form, the CDR3 reads TGTGCCAGCAGTACAGGACGGGAGACCCAGTACTTC. Its translation is CASSTGRETQYF.

This sequence joins TRBV2 and TRBJ1-3; D remains ambiguous. Trimming cost V 8 bases and J 4 bases, with 6 bases left between them. The length of the CDR3 is 11 residues. Germline assignment: CDR1 SNHLY and CDR2 FYNNEI. The CDR3 sequence is CASAWGNTIYF. DNA of the CDR3: TGTGCCAGCGCGTGGGGAAACACCATATATTTT.

This clone was recorded once. The chain uses TRBV2 and TRBJ1-1, with 7 bases lining up with TRBD1. The germline V gene has CDR1 SNHLY and CDR2 FYNNEI. CDR3 length equals 13 residues. V dropped 10 bases and J dropped 4; count of bases not matched to a gene: 9. Here the CDR3 reads CATPDRVPTEAFF. Written as DNA, the CDR3 is TGTGCCACCCCCGACAGGGTACCCACTGAAGCTTTCTTT.

The CDR3 region has the DNA TGCGCCAGCAGCCAAGATCGGAGCGGGAGGGAAGAGACCCAGTACTTC. This translates into CASSQDRSGREETQYF. The chain has TRBV4-3 and TRBJ2-5, with 10 bases fitting TRBD2. The V gene end was trimmed by 0 bases and the J gene end by 3 bases; junction bases not matched to a gene: 4. The V gene's germline CDR1 is LGHNA and CDR2 YSLEER. The CDR3 has 16 amino acids.

The J gene is TRBJ2-1, the V gene TRBV5-6, with a tentative D call TRBD2 (5 bases). Germline-derived CDR1 and CDR2 are SGHDT and YYEEEE. The V gene lost 1 base and the J gene lost 5 bases, with 7 bases spanning the gap. CDR3 size: 13 residues. The chain's CDR3 is CASSLTGNNEQFF. In nucleotides, the CDR3 is TGTGCCAGCAGCTTGACGGGAAACAATGAGCAGTTCTTC.

The chain links TRBV6-4 to TRBJ1-3; D possibly corresponds to TRBD1 (6 bases). Per the germline V gene, CDR1 is MRHNA and CDR2 is SNTAGT. V lost 1 base and J 0 bases, leaving 25 bases between the germline ends. The CDR3 has 21 amino acids. The CDR3 loop reads CASSDLAHREALQVSGNTIYF. The DNA for the CDR3 is TGTGCCAGCAGTGACTTAGCCCACAGGGAGGCTCTTCAGGTCTCTGGAAACACCATATATTTT.

The chain links TRBV4-2 to TRBJ1-5; D not resolved. Trimming pared 1 base from V and 0 bases from J, leaving 7 bases between. Germline CDR1 reads LGHNA; CDR2 reads YNFKEQ. The CDR3 has 15 residues. Written as DNA, the CDR3 is TGTGCCAGCAGCCAAGGGGAGCCTAGCAATCAGCCCCAGCATTTT. It specifies CASSQGEPSNQPQHF.

This clone has more than one count but fewer than ten. This chain links TRBV6-5 with TRBJ1-3, with a possible D match to TRBD1 (5 bases). V was trimmed by 4 bases and J by 2 bases, leaving 15 bases between them. The CDR3 totals 16 residues. From germline, CDR1 is MNHEY and CDR2 SVGAGI. Here the CDR3 reads CASSSGRTSAGNTIYF. The CDR3 DNA sequence: TGTGCCAGCAGTTCGGGACGGACATCGGCTGGAAACACCATATATTTT.

The chain combines TRBV28 with TRBJ2-7; D gene unclear. The CDR3 sequence is 13 residues long. Germline V gene data show CDR1 as MDHEN and CDR2 as SYDVKM. V was clipped by 8 bases and J by 4 bases, with 15 bases between them. CDR3 residues: CASSSETPYEQYF. The CDR3 region has the DNA TGTGCCAGCTCATCGGAGACGCCTTACGAGCAGTACTTC. The full variable domain, in which reference TRBV28 and TRBJ2-7 provide the parts outside the CDR3, is DVKVTQSSRYLVKRTGEKVFLECVQDMDHENMFWYRQDPGLGLRLIYFSYDVKMKEKGDIPEGYSVSREKKERFSLILESASTNQTSMYLCASSSETPYEQYFGPGTRLTVT.

This clone was counted once. J is TRBJ1-2 and V is TRBV28; perhaps TRBD1 as D (5 bases). V dropped 1 base and J dropped 4 bases, with 10 bases sitting between them. This CDR3 has 14 residues. Germline values: CDR1 MDHEN, CDR2 SYDVKM. The CDR3 DNA sequence: TGTGCCAGCAGTTTATTGGGGCGAGTCTATGGCTACACCTTC. This encodes CASSLLGRVYGYTF.

The chain carries TRBV7-2 and TRBJ2-6, with a possible D match to TRBD1 (5 bases). The V gene lost 2 bases and the J gene lost 0 bases, with 17 bases spanning the gap. Looked up from germline, CDR1 is SGHTA and CDR2 is FQGNSA. The CDR3 is made up of 19 amino acids. CDR3 DNA sequence: TGTGCCAGCAGCTTAAGCGCAAGGGGTGAGAGCTCTGGGGCCAACGTCCTGACTTTC. This sequence encodes CASSLSARGESSGANVLTF. Based on the CDR3 plus reference TRBV7-2 and TRBJ2-6, the full variable domain is GAGVSQSPSNKVTEKGKDVELRCDPISGHTALYWYRQSLGQGLEFLIYFQGNSAPDKSGLPSDRFSAERTGGSVSTLTIQRTQQEDSAVYLCASSLSARGESSGANVLTFGAGSRLTVL.

V gene TRBV5-1 combines with J gene TRBJ1-1, with a weak D call TRBD1 (5 bases). CDR1 and CDR2 (germline): SGHRS, YFSETQ. V gave up 4 bases and J gave up 2 bases, with 18 bases separating them. The CDR3 is 16 residues long. CDR3 in DNA: TGCGCCAGCAGCATACATCCGACAGAGATCAACACTGAAGCTTTCTTT. It translates to CASSIHPTEINTEAFF.

This clone was found once. The V call is TRBV5-1, the J call TRBJ2-3, with a tentative D call TRBD1 (6 bases). The ends were cut back, 0 bases at V and 2 bases at J, with 13 bases in the middle. This CDR3 spans 16 amino acids. Per the germline V gene, CDR1 is SGHRS and CDR2 is YFSETQ. The CDR3 bases are TGCGCCAGCAGCTTGGCCGTAACAGGGATCACAGATACGCAGTATTTT. This codes for CASSLAVTGITDTQYF.

The gene calls are TRBV19 and TRBJ1-4, with D perhaps matching TRBD1 (6 bases). V was pared by 7 bases and J by 11 bases, with 17 bases between. This CDR3 spans 13 amino acids. Per the germline V gene, CDR1 is LNHDA and CDR2 is SQIVND (reference sequence). CDR3 residues: CASNPGAAPKLFF. In DNA, the CDR3 is TGTGCCAGTAATCCAGGGGCCGCCCCGAAACTGTTTTTT.

This chain connects TRBV4-2 to TRBJ2-2; the match to TRBD2 covers 8 bases. V shed 1 base, J shed 0 bases, and the junction held 7 bases outside the gene matches. This CDR3 spans 18 amino acids. Germline CDR1 LGHNA, CDR2 YNFKEQ. Here the CDR3 reads CASSQAYSGKANTGELFF. The DNA of the CDR3 is TGTGCCAGCAGCCAAGCTTATAGCGGGAAGGCGAACACCGGGGAGCTGTTTTTT.

The chain uses TRBV5-1 and TRBJ2-3; the D gene is possibly TRBD1 (6 bases). V was trimmed by 0 bases and J by 4 bases, leaving 15 bases between them. CDR1 and CDR2 (germline): SGHRS, YFSETQ. The CDR3 is made up of 16 amino acids. In DNA, the CDR3 is TGCGCCAGCAGCTTGGCCTTTTTCAGGGGCGCAGATACGCAGTATTTT. Protein: CASSLAFFRGADTQYF.

V and J are TRBV24-1 and TRBJ2-7, with a possible D match to TRBD1 (8 bases). Germline V gives CDR1 KGHDR, CDR2 SFDVKD. The CDR3 contains 13 residues. Trimming pared 10 bases from V and 1 base from J, leaving 13 bases between. DNA of the CDR3: TGTGCCACACAGGGGGGGGATTCCTACGAGCAGTACTTC. This translates into CATQGGDSYEQYF.

The chain couples TRBV30 to TRBJ1-4; D may be TRBD1 (5 bases). The germline V gene encodes CDR1 GTSNPN and CDR2 SVGIG (reference sequence). The CDR3 spans 14 residues. Trimming took 5 bases from V and 1 from J, leaving 11 bases between them. CDR3 region: CAWGTQETNEKLFF. CDR3 bases: TGTGCCTGGGGCACACAGGAAACTAATGAAAAACTGTTTTTT.

The chain has TRBV7-3 and TRBJ2-6; no firm D call. Germline V CDR1 and CDR2: SGHTA, FQGTGA. With 0 bases removed from V and 4 bases from J, the gap between germline ends came to 7 bases. There are 15 residues in the CDR3. CDR3 loop: CASSLTRRGANVLTF. Written as DNA, the CDR3 is TGTGCCAGCAGCTTAACACGTCGAGGGGCCAACGTCCTGACTTTC. Full variable domain (rest looked up from reference TRBV7-3 and TRBJ2-6): GAGVSQTPSNKVTEKGKYVELRCDPISGHTALYWYRQSLGQGPEFLIYFQGTGAADDSGLPNDRFFAVRPEGSVSTLKIQRTERGDSAVYLCASSLTRRGANVLTFGAGSRLTVL.

The rearrangement uses TRBV6-2 or TRBV6-3 and TRBJ2-1, with 14 bases identical to TRBD2. This CDR3 is 18 amino acids long. Trimming at V came to 3 bases and at J to 5 bases, leaving 9 bases not matched to a gene. CDR1 is MNHEY, CDR2 SVGEGT, per germline. CDR3 bases: TGTGCCAGCAGTTATTGGGTTGGGACTAGCGGGGGAGACAATGAGCAGTTCTTC. As protein: CASSYWVGTSGGDNEQFF.